This passage covers 2 T cell receptor beta chains from one sample sequenced in a study of CXCR3-negative and CXCR3-positive naive CD8 T cells. Notes on the study in general: Naive cells with CXCR3 showed TRB CDR3s that were more hydrophobic than those in CXCR3-negative naive cells.

The antigens for these receptors are not known. Preparation of TRB cDNA libraries relied on 5' RACE carrying UMI labels. One entry per CDR3 protein, without DNA, is what TCRdb gives after re-calling the 5' RACE reads. This listing includes tens of thousands of distinct CDR3 sequences. Sequencing was performed on naive CXCR3+ CD8+ T cells from blood. Specified subset: CD45RO-CCR7+CD27+CD95- naive CD8+ T cells expressing CXCR3 (TNR3+). The receptor source for this set is a human donor in good health. Some clones in this sample may be carry-over from other donors' samples.

The V and J genes are TRBV14 and TRBJ2-7; the D gene TCRdb calls, TRBD1, cannot be checked with no DNA. The CDR3 runs 17 residues. Germline values: CDR1 SGHDN, CDR2 FVKESK. CDR3: CASSRTGAAEGTYEQYF.

This chain links TRBV20-1 with TRBJ2-7; TCRdb names TRBD1, which stays unverified in the absence of DNA. This CDR3 is 14 amino acids long. The germline V gene encodes CDR1 DFQATT and CDR2 SNEGSKA (reference sequence). The CDR3 sequence is CSARGERETYEQYF.